This TCR beta chain came from a study of blood T cell repertoires in COVID-19. Looking at the study overall: Sites across the United States, Italy and Spain contributed samples from acute and convalescent COVID-19. Nucleic acid was either cDNA or gDNA, and it came from T cells, B-cell-depleted T cells, or PBMCs.

The table came from immunoSEQ multiplex PCR; TCRdb's copy has only in-frame clones and leaves some out. The table lists nearly 300,000 clones, roughly 84% of them singletons, with about 1.5% in the top ten. CDR3 length: 11 amino acids. CDR1 is MDHEN, CDR2 SYDVKM, per germline. Trimming removed 9 bases from V and 8 bases from J, with 11 bases in between. Patients from Seattle were sampled longitudinally, starting during active infection. The material sequenced was peripheral blood. V is TRBV28 and J is TRBJ2-1; D unresolved. The sequence was collected from a human donor with COVID-19, enrolled during active disease. The donor label of this sample is uncertain. The CDR3 loop reads CASAISDEQFF. CDR3 DNA: TGTGCCAGTGCTATAAGCGATGAGCAGTTCTTC.